One sample yielded the 4 T cell receptor beta chains listed below, sequenced in a study of blood T cell repertoires in COVID-19. Assay used: immunoSEQ multiplex PCR; TCRdb lists only in-frame clones, some missing. The sample has 250,000 to 300,000 clones, 80% to 90% seen once. The sequenced sample was peripheral blood. These receptors were taken from a woman between 65 and 79 years old with COVID-19, enrolled during active disease.

Concerning this clone: Other DNA sequences in the same sample also yield this CDR3. The V and J genes are TRBV4-1 and TRBJ2-7; TRBD2 agrees at 7 bases. Germline V gene lookup returns CDR1 MGHRA and CDR2 YSYEKL. The V segment lost 1 base and the J segment 2 bases; nucleotides outside the gene matches: 2. The CDR3 totals 14 residues. In nucleotides, the CDR3 is TGCGCCAGCAGCCAAGCTAGCGGAACCTACGAGCAGTACTTC. It yields the protein CASSQASGTYEQYF.

V usage is TRBV6-5 and J usage is TRBJ2-7; no firm D call. Between the trimmed V and J ends, which lost 6 bases and 3 bases, there was a span of 6 bases. There are 11 residues in the CDR3. Germline V gives CDR1 MNHEY, CDR2 SVGAGI. The CDR3: CASRNSYEQYF. The CDR3 nucleotides are TGTGCCAGCAGAAACAGCTACGAGCAGTACTTC.

A single count supports this clone. The chain carries TRBV7-3 and TRBJ2-1, with D maybe TRBD2 (5 bases). CDR3 length equals 17 residues. V lost 5 bases and J lost 7, with 24 bases in between. Germline loops: CDR1 SGHTA, CDR2 FQGTGA. CDR3: CASSQLPATAGGNEQFF. The DNA for the CDR3 is TGTGCCAGCAGCCAACTACCCGCGACGGCCGGAGGAAATGAGCAGTTCTTC.

This chain links TRBV29-1 with TRBJ2-7; 10 bases are shared with TRBD1. The CDR3 has 15 residues. The V gene end was trimmed by 1 base and the J gene end by 2 bases; junction bases not matched to a gene: 5. Germline V lookup: CDR1 SQVTM, CDR2 ANQGSEA. The CDR3 sequence: CSVEGRTGGTYEQYF. CDR3 in DNA: TGCAGCGTTGAAGGGAGGACAGGGGGTACCTACGAGCAGTACTTC.